This T cell receptor (beta chain) was observed in a study of a mutant IDH1 vaccine in newly diagnosed glioma. For the study at large: Sex distribution of treated patients was around 62% male and 37.5% female; mean age was about 40 years. The week-35 safety follow-up was V12, and the week-47 study end was V13.

The time point here: week 35, safety follow-up. Each vaccine dose was 300 ug of mutant IDH1 20-mer peptide, with topical imiquimod. The table came from immunoSEQ multiplex PCR; TCRdb's copy has only in-frame clones and leaves some out. The sample shows approximately 50,000 clones, more than 60% of them seen only once. This clone was observed a handful of times. Its antigen is as yet unknown. The CDR3 covers 14 residues. Germline CDR1 SNHLY, CDR2 FYNNEI. V gave up 6 bases and J gave up 4 bases; unmatched junction bases: 3. This TCR derives from a middle-aged man with glioma. This specimen consisted of PBMCs, obtained from a glioma patient whose treatment included an IDH1 peptide vaccine. The genes are TRBV2 and TRBJ2-2; 9 bases map to TRBD2. The CDR3 nucleotides are TGTGCCAGCAGCGCGGGGGGGACCACCGGGGAGCTGTTTTTT. Encoded protein: CASSAGGTTGELFF.